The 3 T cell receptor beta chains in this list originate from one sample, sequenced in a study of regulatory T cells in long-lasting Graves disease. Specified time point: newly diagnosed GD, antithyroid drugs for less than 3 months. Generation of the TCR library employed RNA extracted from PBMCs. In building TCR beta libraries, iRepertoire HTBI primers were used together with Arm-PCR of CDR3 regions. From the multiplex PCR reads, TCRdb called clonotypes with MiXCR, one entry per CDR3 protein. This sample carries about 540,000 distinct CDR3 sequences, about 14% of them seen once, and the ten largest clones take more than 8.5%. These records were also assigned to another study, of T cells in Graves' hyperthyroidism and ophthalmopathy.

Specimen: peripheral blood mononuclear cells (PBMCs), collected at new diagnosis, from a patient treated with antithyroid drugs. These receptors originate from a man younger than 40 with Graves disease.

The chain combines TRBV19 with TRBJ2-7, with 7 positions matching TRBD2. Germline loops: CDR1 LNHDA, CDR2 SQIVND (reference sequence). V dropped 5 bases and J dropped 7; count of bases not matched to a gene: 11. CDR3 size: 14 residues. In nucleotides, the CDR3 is TGTGCCAGTAGTGCGGGAGCCCTCGTCGGAGAGCAGTACTTC. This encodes CASSAGALVGEQYF.

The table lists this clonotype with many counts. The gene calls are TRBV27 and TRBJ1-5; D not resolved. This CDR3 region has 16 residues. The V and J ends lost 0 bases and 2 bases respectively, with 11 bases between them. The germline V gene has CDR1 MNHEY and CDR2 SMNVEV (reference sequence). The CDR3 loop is CASSLSRYIGNQPQHF. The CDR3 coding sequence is TGTGCCAGCAGTTTATCACGGTACATTGGCAATCAGCCCCAGCATTTT.

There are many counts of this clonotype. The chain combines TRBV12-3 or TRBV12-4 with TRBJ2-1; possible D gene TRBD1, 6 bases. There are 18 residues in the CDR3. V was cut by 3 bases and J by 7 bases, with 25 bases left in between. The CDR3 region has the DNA TGTGCCAGCAGTTTCTCAATATGTACAGGGAAACCTAAGAATGAGCAGTTCTTC. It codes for CASSFSICTGKPKNEQFF.